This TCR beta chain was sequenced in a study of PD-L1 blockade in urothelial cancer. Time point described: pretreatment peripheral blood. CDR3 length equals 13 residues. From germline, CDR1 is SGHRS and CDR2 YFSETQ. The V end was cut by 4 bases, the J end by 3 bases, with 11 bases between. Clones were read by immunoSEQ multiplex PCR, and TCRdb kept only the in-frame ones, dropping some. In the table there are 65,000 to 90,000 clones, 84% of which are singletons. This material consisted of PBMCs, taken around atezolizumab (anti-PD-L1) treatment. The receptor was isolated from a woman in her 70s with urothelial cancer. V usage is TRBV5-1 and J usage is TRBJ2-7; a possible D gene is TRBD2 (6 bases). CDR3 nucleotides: TGCGCCAGCAGCCTCGGGACTTACTACGAGCAGTACTTC. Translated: CASSLGTYYEQYF.